Below are 3 T cell receptor beta chains sequenced from a single sample in a study of tumor and adjacent non-tumor tissue in lung cancer. The template was RNA from unsorted bulk tissue. The normal lung tissue was taken more than 3 cm from the tumor edge. TCRbeta libraries were built with three rounds of nested PCR, modified from ARM-PCR. TCRdb itself ran the multiplex PCR reads through MiXCR, one entry per CDR3 protein. Among about 80,000 distinct CDR3 sequences listed, roughly 80% were seen once. The specimen sequenced was distant non-tumor lung tissue. The receptor set was obtained from a man in his 60s with non-small cell lung cancer.

This clonotype was recorded only once. The conserved closing phenylalanine or tryptophan is absent in this CDR3, likely reflecting a read error. The J gene is TRBJ2-7, the V gene TRBV28, with D maybe TRBD2 (7 bases). Looked up from germline, CDR1 is MDHEN and CDR2 is SYDVKM. This CDR3 contains 14 residues. With 7 bases removed from V and 4 bases from J, the gap between germline ends came to 17 bases. The CDR3 coding sequence is TGTGCCAGCAATTTCCGGGGGGCCCCATACGAGCAGTACTTA. It specifies CASNFRGAPYEQYL.

This clonotype has just a few counts. A much larger clone lies one base from this, so it may be a read error. The J gene is TRBJ2-1, the V gene TRBV6-5, with 11 bases lining up with TRBD2. The germline CDR1 and CDR2 sequences are MNHEY and SVGAGI. This CDR3 region has 17 residues. The DNA for the CDR3 is TGTGCCAGCAGTCACTCGATCTGGGGACTAGCGGACAATGAGCAGTTCTTC. Translated: CASSHSIWGLADNEQFF.

About this clonotype itself: A junction boundary mismatches the germline segment, possibly from a read error. The gene calls are TRBV20-1 and TRBJ2-5; TRBD1 aligns across 8 bases. There are 15 residues in the CDR3. CDR1 DFQATT and CDR2 SNEGSKA come from the germline V gene (reference sequence). The CDR3 DNA follows: TGCAGTGATAGAGTAGGGACAGGACACGAAGAGATCCAGTACTTC. It encodes CSDRVGTGHEEIQYF.